The 27 T cell receptor beta chains presented below share a single source sample, sequenced in a study of CD8 T cells in Susac syndrome. When the RNA was reverse transcribed, random hexamers were used with an input of 0.5 to 1 ug. Via MiXCR, TCRdb re-called the immunoSEQ multiplex PCR reads, giving one row per CDR3 protein. This sample has 90,000 to 150,000 distinct CDR3 sequences; roughly 90% occur once, and the top ten carry roughly 0.12%. The material sequenced was CD8+ T cells from PBMCs. These receptor sequences come from a human donor in good health.

The rearrangement joins TRBV20-1 to TRBJ2-2; no clear D gene. This CDR3 has 14 amino acids. The V gene's germline CDR1 is DFQATT and CDR2 SNEGSKA (reference sequence). V lost 6 bases to trimming and J lost 4 bases, with 15 bases between them. The CDR3 is CSALPGVVTGELFF. CDR3 DNA sequence: TGCAGTGCCCTTCCTGGCGTTGTCACCGGGGAGCTGTTTTTT.

V usage is TRBV2 and J usage is TRBJ1-1; possibly TRBD1 for D (5 bases). V was pared by 5 bases and J by 7 bases, with 14 bases between. The CDR3 runs 13 residues. CDR1 and CDR2 (germline): SNHLY, FYNNEI. DNA of the CDR3: TGTGCCAGCAGTCTTCTGCAGGGCTATGAAGCTTTCTTT. Translated, it gives CASSLLQGYEAFF.

This clonotype was observed a handful of times. The chain is built from TRBV12-3 or TRBV12-4 and TRBJ2-5; 8 nucleotides align to TRBD1. After removal of 3 bases from V and 2 bases from J, the junction contained 8 bases not matched to a gene. The CDR3 runs to 16 residues. The CDR3 protein is CASSFTEQGVQETQYF. CDR3 DNA sequence: TGTGCCAGCAGTTTCACAGAACAGGGGGTTCAAGAGACCCAGTACTTC.

Written as DNA, the CDR3 is TGCGCCAGCAGCCAAGAAGGCGACAACACAGATACGCAGTATTTT. Encoded protein: CASSQEGDNTDTQYF. This chain joins TRBV4-3 and TRBJ2-3; D uncertain. Trimming cost V 0 bases and J 2 bases, with 9 bases left between them. Germline V gene sequence: CDR1 LGHNA, CDR2 YSLEER. CDR3 size: 15 residues.

The genes are TRBV3-1 and TRBJ2-3, with D perhaps being TRBD1 or TRBD2 (5 bases each). The V gene's germline CDR1 is LGHDT and CDR2 YNNKEL (reference sequence). Trimming stripped 4 bases from V and 7 bases from J, with 15 bases between. CDR3 length: 14 residues. CDR3 amino acids: CASSRRGAPYTQYF. The CDR3 DNA reads TGTGCCAGCAGCCGTAGAGGGGCCCCTTATACGCAGTATTTT.

This rearrangement joins TRBV29-1 to TRBJ2-1; 8 nucleotides align to TRBD1. The CDR3 spans 14 residues. Germline V lookup: CDR1 SQVTM, CDR2 ANQGSEA. V dropped 2 bases and J dropped 7; count of bases not matched to a gene: 7. In nucleotides, the CDR3 is TGCAGCGTTGAAAGGACAGGGAAGCCAAATGAGCAGTTCTTC. Translating gives CSVERTGKPNEQFF.

The chain employs TRBV3-1 and TRBJ1-1; a possible D gene is TRBD1 (6 bases). The CDR3 is 15 residues long. V was shortened by 6 bases and J by 2 bases, with 16 bases between the two germline ends. Germline V gene lookup returns CDR1 LGHDT and CDR2 YNNKEL (reference sequence). This chain's CDR3 is CASRPPGGGNTEAFF. In nucleotides, the CDR3 is TGTGCCAGCAGACCCCCTGGGGGGGGCAACACTGAAGCTTTCTTT.

V usage is TRBV7-3 and J usage is TRBJ1-1; D is unclear. This CDR3 contains 14 residues. Trimming pared 3 bases from V and 0 bases from J, leaving 8 bases between. In germline, CDR1 is SGHTA, CDR2 FQGTGA. CDR3: CASSLEGLNTEAFF. The CDR3 bases are TGTGCCAGCAGCTTGGAGGGCTTGAACACTGAAGCTTTCTTT.

The chain joins TRBV6-2 or TRBV6-3 to TRBJ1-5, with D uncertain. The germline CDR1 and CDR2 sequences are MNHEY and SVGEGT. The CDR3 sequence is 17 residues long. Trimming took 0 bases from V and 0 from J, leaving 12 bases between them. CDR3 coding DNA: TGTGCCAGCAGTTACTCAATCTGGACCCTTAGCAATCAGCCCCAGCATTTT. It yields the protein CASSYSIWTLSNQPQHF.

This clonotype was recorded a few times. The V call is TRBV6-6, the J call TRBJ2-7; D is possibly TRBD2 (5 bases). With 6 bases removed from V and 0 bases from J, the gap between germline ends came to 12 bases. Germline assignment: CDR1 MNHNY and CDR2 SVGAGI (reference sequence). The CDR3 contains 14 residues. The CDR3: CASSRAEGSYEQYF. The CDR3 nucleotides are TGTGCCAGCAGCCGGGCTGAGGGCTCCTACGAGCAGTACTTC.

V and J are TRBV7-2 and TRBJ2-1, with 8 positions matching TRBD2. The CDR3 consists of 15 residues. CDR1 and CDR2 from the germline V gene are SGHTA and FQGNSA. J lost 4 bases, V lost 5 bases, and 7 bases had no gene match. The CDR3 bases are TGTGCCAGCAGCCGAGGGACTAGACTGTACAATGAGCAGTTCTTC. It encodes CASSRGTRLYNEQFF.

The rearrangement links TRBV7-2 to TRBJ2-1, with a tentative D call TRBD1 (5 bases). Germline CDR1 and CDR2: SGHTA and FQGNSA. V was shortened by 0 bases and J by 3 bases, with 9 bases between the two germline ends. The CDR3 spans 15 residues. The CDR3: CASSLATANYNEQFF. In DNA form, the CDR3 reads TGTGCCAGCAGCTTAGCGACAGCCAACTACAATGAGCAGTTCTTC.

This clonotype was counted a single time. The V and J genes are TRBV20-1 and TRBJ2-7, with D maybe TRBD1 (7 bases). The germline gives CDR1 DFQATT, CDR2 SNEGSKA (reference sequence). The CDR3 length is 13 residues. The V end lost 6 bases, the J end lost 6 bases, and 18 bases lay between the germline ends. This CDR3 is CSAAGQGGSEQYF. CDR3 DNA sequence: TGCAGTGCAGCGGGCCAGGGGGGAAGCGAGCAGTACTTC.

The chain combines TRBV7-9 with TRBJ1-1, with D unresolved. Germline V gives CDR1 SEHNR, CDR2 FQNEAQ (reference sequence). This CDR3 contains 14 residues. V lost 5 bases to trimming and J lost 2 bases, with 12 bases between them. The CDR3 DNA follows: TGTGCCAGCAGCGGCCGGGAAGCCAACACTGAAGCTTTCTTT. Its protein product is CASSGREANTEAFF.

This clonotype turned up a few times. The rearrangement uses TRBV7-2 and TRBJ2-7; D is perhaps TRBD2 (6 bases). There are 12 residues in the CDR3. V lost 5 bases to trimming and J lost 5 bases, with 10 bases between them. The germline CDR1 and CDR2 sequences are SGHTA and FQGNSA. CDR3 residues: CASSLWGDEQYF. CDR3 sequence (DNA): TGTGCCAGCAGCCTATGGGGGGACGAGCAGTACTTC. The complete variable domain, with remaining parts taken from reference TRBV7-2 and TRBJ2-7, reads GAGVSQSPSNKVTEKGKDVELRCDPISGHTALYWYRQSLGQGLEFLIYFQGNSAPDKSGLPSDRFSAERTGGSVSTLTIQRTQQEDSAVYLCASSLWGDEQYFGPGTRLTVT.

The chain employs TRBV7-2 and TRBJ2-7, with TRBD1 matching over 8 bases. V gave up 5 bases and J gave up 1 base; unmatched junction bases: 10. The CDR3 is made up of 16 amino acids. Per the germline V gene, CDR1 is SGHTA and CDR2 is FQGNSA. The CDR3 coding sequence is TGTGCCAGCAGCCGAGACGGGACAGGATGGTCCTACGAGCAGTACTTC. Protein: CASSRDGTGWSYEQYF.

The chain carries TRBV20-1 and TRBJ1-2, with TRBD1 matching over 9 bases. Trimming removed 2 bases from V and 5 bases from J; junction bases left unmatched: 9. In germline, CDR1 is DFQATT, CDR2 SNEGSKA (reference sequence). The CDR3 spans 15 residues. The CDR3 is CSARSEDRGEYGYTF. The DNA of the CDR3 is TGCAGTGCTAGATCCGAGGACAGGGGTGAATATGGCTACACCTTC.

The chain links TRBV7-2 to TRBJ1-3; no firm D call. The CDR3 contains 16 residues. V was shortened by 3 bases and J by 4 bases, with 16 bases between the two germline ends. CDR1 is SGHTA and CDR2 is FQGNSA in the germline V gene. This CDR3 is CASSFPEGREGNTIYF. DNA for the CDR3: TGTGCCAGCAGCTTCCCGGAGGGTAGGGAAGGAAACACCATATATTTT.

The chain uses TRBV11-3 and TRBJ2-2; D is uncertain. Between the trimmed V and J ends, which lost 5 bases and 2 bases, there was a span of 12 bases. Germline V lookup: CDR1 SGHNT, CDR2 YENEEA. The CDR3 covers 15 residues. CDR3 protein: CASSRPGANTGELFF. CDR3 nucleotide sequence: TGTGCCAGCAGCCGACCGGGCGCAAACACCGGGGAGCTGTTTTTT.

The chain is built from TRBV7-2 and TRBJ2-7; no firm D call. Germline lookup yields CDR1 SGHTA and CDR2 FQGNSA. The CDR3 has 13 amino acids. Trimming left V 3 bases short and J 3 bases short, with 9 bases between. CDR3: CASSLEPNYEQYF. The CDR3 bases are TGTGCCAGCAGCTTGGAACCTAACTACGAGCAGTACTTC.

This chain uses TRBV3-1 with TRBJ1-2, with 8 bases aligning to TRBD1. V was clipped by 6 bases and J by 0 bases; unmatched bases: 6. CDR1 and CDR2 from the germline V gene are LGHDT and YNNKEL (reference sequence). The CDR3 contains 15 residues. The CDR3 region has the DNA TGTGCCAGCAGTCCTACAGGGGGATCTAACTATGGCTACACCTTC. It encodes CASSPTGGSNYGYTF.

The chain links TRBV3-1 to TRBJ1-5; D is possibly TRBD1 (5 bases). Between the trimmed V and J ends, which lost 3 bases and 3 bases, there was a span of 15 bases. The germline V gene encodes CDR1 LGHDT and CDR2 YNNKEL (reference sequence). The CDR3 covers 16 residues. CDR3 DNA: TGTGCCAGCAGCCAGGGAAGGGGATCCTTCAATCAGCCCCAGCATTTT. Its translation: CASSQGRGSFNQPQHF.

J is TRBJ2-2 and V is TRBV24-1; perhaps TRBD1 as D (6 bases). The CDR3 has 16 amino acids. Germline V lookup: CDR1 KGHDR, CDR2 SFDVKD. V was trimmed by 2 bases and J by 1 base, leaving 10 bases between them. This CDR3 is CATSDSGTLNTGELFF. The CDR3 DNA reads TGTGCCACCAGTGATTCCGGGACATTGAACACCGGGGAGCTGTTTTTT.

The rearrangement joins TRBV4-2 to TRBJ1-2; D remains unclear. The CDR3 contains 16 residues. V was trimmed by 0 bases and J by 0 bases, leaving 11 bases between them. Germline V gene sequence: CDR1 LGHNA, CDR2 YNFKEQ. This CDR3 reads CASSQDPSGTNYGYTF. Written as DNA, the CDR3 is TGTGCCAGCAGCCAAGATCCCAGCGGGACTAACTATGGCTACACCTTC.

The chain joins TRBV27 to TRBJ2-7, with TRBD2 matching 9 bases. The V gene's germline CDR1 is MNHEY and CDR2 SMNVEV (reference sequence). V was clipped by 5 bases and J by 5 bases; unmatched bases: 7. This CDR3 spans 14 amino acids. CDR3 nucleotide sequence: TGTGCCAGCAGTCCGGGACTAGCTTTCGACGAGCAGTACTTC. As protein: CASSPGLAFDEQYF.

The chain combines TRBV6-2 or TRBV6-3 with TRBJ2-2; no clear D gene. CDR1 MNHEY and CDR2 SVGEGT come from the germline V gene. The CDR3 sequence is 13 residues long. Trimming removed 2 bases from V and 0 bases from J, with 1 base in between. In nucleotides, the CDR3 is TGTGCCAGCAGTTACGCGAACACCGGGGAGCTGTTTTTT. Its protein is CASSYANTGELFF.

On this clonotype: Given the absence of the conserved phenylalanine or tryptophan at the CDR3 end, a read error is likely. The chain carries TRBV25-1 and TRBJ1-2; possible D gene TRBD1, 5 bases. The CDR3 extends over 12 amino acids. CDR1 and CDR2 from the germline V gene are MGHDK and SYGVNS. V was cut by 2 bases and J by 8 bases, with 9 bases left in between. CDR3 DNA: TGTGCCAGCAGTGAAGGCAGGGCGGGCTACACCCTC. Its protein is CASSEGRAGYTL.